The clone carrying this T cell receptor beta chain appeared many times. Its antigen is unidentified. One entry per CDR3 protein, called by TCRdb with MiXCR from the 5' RACE reads. The top ten hold under 20% of the sample, which has 300,000 to 400,000 distinct CDR3 sequences, approximately 8% seen once. The data are from a study of T cells after yellow fever vaccination. Study-wide results and limits: The booster saw the reappearance of most primary-vaccination clones (around 96% CD4, 88% CD8). CD4 and CD8 compartments shared a small share of clonotypes, likely from convergent recombination.

The germline V and J ends were trimmed by 1 base and 2 bases, with 8 bases remaining between them. The length of the CDR3 is 15 residues. The germline V gene encodes CDR1 LNHDA and CDR2 SQIVND (reference sequence). This TCR came from a man in his late teens or twenties who received the YFV17D yellow fever vaccine. The sequencing here drew on PBMCs, taken approximately 40 days after the first yellow fever vaccination. This sequence joins TRBV19 and TRBJ1-4; D is uncertain. This CDR3 reads CASSIVGATNEKLFF. In DNA, the CDR3 is TGTGCCAGTAGTATAGTCGGAGCCACTAATGAAAAACTGTTTTTT.